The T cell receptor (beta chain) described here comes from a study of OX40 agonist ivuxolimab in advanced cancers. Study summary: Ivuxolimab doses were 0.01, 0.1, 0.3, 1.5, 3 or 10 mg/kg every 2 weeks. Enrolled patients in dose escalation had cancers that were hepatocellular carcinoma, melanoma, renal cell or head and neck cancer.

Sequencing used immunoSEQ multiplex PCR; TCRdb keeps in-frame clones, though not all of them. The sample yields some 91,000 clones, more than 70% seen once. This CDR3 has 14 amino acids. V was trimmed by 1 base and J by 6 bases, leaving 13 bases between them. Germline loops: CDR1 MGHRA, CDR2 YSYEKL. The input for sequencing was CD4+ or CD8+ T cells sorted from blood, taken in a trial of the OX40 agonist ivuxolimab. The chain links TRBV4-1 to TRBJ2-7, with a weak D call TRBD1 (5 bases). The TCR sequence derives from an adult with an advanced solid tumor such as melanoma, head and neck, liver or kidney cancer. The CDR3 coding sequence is TGCGCCAGCAGCCAAGTTATCAGGGTAGGCGAGCAGTACTTC. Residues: CASSQVIRVGEQYF.